Below, 18 T cell receptor beta chains from the same sample are listed, as sequenced in a study of OX40 agonist ivuxolimab in advanced cancers. Repertoires were generated with immunoSEQ multiplex PCR, while TCRdb's copy carries only in-frame clones and drops some. The data hold roughly 90,000 clones, with less than 95% observed a single time. Sequencing used CD4+ or CD8+ T cells sorted from blood, obtained in a trial of the OX40 agonist ivuxolimab. The source of these receptors is an adult with an advanced solid tumor such as melanoma, head and neck, liver or kidney cancer.

The chain joins TRBV9 to TRBJ2-7; possibly TRBD2 for D (5 bases). The CDR3 is made up of 15 amino acids. Germline V gene data show CDR1 as SGDLS and CDR2 as YYNGEE. Trimming removed 1 base from V and 2 bases from J, with 13 bases in between. The CDR3 loop is CASSVHGSTAYEQYF. CDR3 nucleotides: TGTGCCAGCAGCGTACATGGGAGCACCGCCTACGAGCAGTACTTC.

This chain links TRBV28 with TRBJ2-5, with no clear D. The CDR3 length is 14 residues. Germline V gene sequence: CDR1 MDHEN, CDR2 SYDVKM. V was clipped by 2 bases and J by 5 bases, with 12 bases between them. The CDR3 DNA is TGTGCCAGCAGTTTAGGCAACCCCGAGGAGACCCAGTACTTC. It codes for CASSLGNPEETQYF.

The V and J genes are TRBV10-3 and TRBJ2-7; D not certain. Trimming removed 11 bases at V and 5 bases at J, with 7 bases between. Germline V lookup: CDR1 ENHRY, CDR2 SYGVKD. The CDR3 has 9 amino acids. CDR3 region: CAEQNEQYF. CDR3 coding DNA: TGTGCCGAACAGAACGAGCAGTACTTC.

The chain combines TRBV10-3 with TRBJ2-7; 7 positions agree with TRBD1. This CDR3 spans 16 amino acids. Per the germline V gene, CDR1 is ENHRY and CDR2 is SYGVKD. V shed 6 bases and J 7 bases; nucleotides not matched to a gene: 18. The CDR3 bases are TGTGCCATCAGAACCGGGACAGAGGGGCCTACGGGGGAGCAGTACTTC. Translating gives CAIRTGTEGPTGEQYF.

This clone was seen once. The genes are TRBV27 and TRBJ2-5; D perhaps matches TRBD1 (6 bases). V shed 6 bases and J shed 5 bases, with 16 bases lying between them. The germline V gene has CDR1 MNHEY and CDR2 SMNVEV (reference sequence). The CDR3 runs 14 residues. CDR3 in amino acids: CASSPGKRGETQYF. As DNA, the CDR3 is TGTGCCAGCAGCCCGGGGAAGAGGGGGGAGACCCAGTACTTC.

The rearrangement links TRBV9 to TRBJ2-6; D unclear. The CDR3 spans 17 residues. CDR1 is SGDLS and CDR2 is YYNGEE in the germline V gene. V was clipped by 0 bases and J by 0 bases, with 10 bases between them. CDR3 DNA: TGTGCCAGCAGCGTAGGAGGATCCAGCTCTGGGGCCAACGTCCTGACTTTC. Its protein is CASSVGGSSSGANVLTF.

The V call is TRBV9, the J call TRBJ2-5, with D possibly matching TRBD2 (5 bases). V was trimmed by 1 base and J by 5 bases, leaving 15 bases between them. Germline CDR1 is SGDLS and CDR2 is YYNGEE. The length of the CDR3 is 15 residues. CDR3 loop: CASSVSGAVEETQYF. Written as DNA, the CDR3 is TGTGCCAGCAGCGTATCCGGAGCGGTAGAGGAGACCCAGTACTTC.

The chain is built from TRBV19 and TRBJ1-1; 9 positions match TRBD1. The J segment lost 5 bases and the V segment lost 5 bases, leaving 6 bases of the junction unmatched. The CDR3 sequence is 14 residues long. The germline gives CDR1 LNHDA, CDR2 SQIVND (reference sequence). As DNA, the CDR3 is TGTGCCAGTAGTGCCACAGGGGGCGGGACTGAAGCTTTCTTT. Translated: CASSATGGGTEAFF.

The CDR3 region is CASSQDGSGRLYEQYF. The CDR3 DNA reads as TGCGCCAGCAGCCAAGATGGTAGCGGGAGGCTCTACGAGCAGTACTTC. The chain has TRBV4-1 and TRBJ2-7; 10 bases align to TRBD2. This CDR3 region has 16 residues. Germline values: CDR1 MGHRA, CDR2 YSYEKL. V lost 0 bases to trimming and J lost 3 bases; unmatched junction nucleotides: 5.

The chain employs TRBV7-9 and TRBJ1-3; D not resolved. V was clipped by 0 bases and J by 0 bases, with 6 bases between them. CDR1 and CDR2 (germline): SEHNR, FQNEAQ (reference sequence). CDR3 length equals 15 residues. The CDR3 reads CASSLARSSGNTIYF. CDR3 nucleotides: TGTGCCAGCAGCTTAGCCCGGAGCTCTGGAAACACCATATATTTT.

To note about this clone: A much larger clone is a single base away; this may be a read error. V usage is TRBV6-4 and J usage is TRBJ2-2; no reliable D call. The ends were cut back, 2 bases at V and 1 base at J, with 2 bases in the middle. The V gene's germline CDR1 is MRHNA and CDR2 SNTAGT. This CDR3 has 13 residues. CDR3 protein: CASSDRNTGELFF. CDR3 sequence (DNA): TGTGCCAGCAGTGACAGGAACACCGGGGAGCTGTTTTTT.

The chain employs TRBV11-3 and TRBJ2-7, with 7 bases lining up with TRBD1. The CDR3 extends over 15 amino acids. Germline assignment: CDR1 SGHNT and CDR2 YENEEA. With V trimmed by 5 bases and J by 2 bases, 9 bases remained unmatched. The chain's CDR3 is CASSPWDSQAYEQYF. The CDR3 DNA sequence: TGTGCCAGCAGCCCCTGGGACAGCCAAGCCTACGAGCAGTACTTC.

This clone was observed a single time. DNA for the CDR3: TGTGCCTGGAGTCGGGACAATGGGGACGAGCAGTACTTC. Protein: CAWSRDNGDEQYF. V usage is TRBV30 and J usage is TRBJ2-7, with TRBD1 as a possible D gene (6 bases). This CDR3 has 13 residues. V dropped 2 bases and J dropped 5 bases, with 13 bases sitting between them. Germline CDR1 GTSNPN, CDR2 SVGIG (reference sequence).

V usage is TRBV6-1 and J usage is TRBJ1-5; 7 positions agree with TRBD1. The CDR3 is 16 amino acids. Losses at the gene ends were 2 bases for V and 3 bases for J; bases not matched to a gene: 7. Germline V lookup: CDR1 MNHNS, CDR2 SASEGT. The CDR3 loop is CASSEQSGGNNQPQHF. The CDR3 coding sequence is TGTGCCAGCAGTGAACAGTCAGGGGGAAACAATCAGCCCCAGCATTTT.

The chain recombines TRBV2 with TRBJ2-3; D not resolved. The CDR3 runs 10 residues. Germline V gives CDR1 SNHLY, CDR2 FYNNEI. V lost 10 bases and J 7 bases, leaving 9 bases between the germline ends. DNA for the CDR3: TGTGCCACTCGACCCTATACGCAGTATTTT. This sequence encodes CATRPYTQYF.

This clone was counted only a few times. This sequence joins TRBV7-9 and TRBJ1-3, with D tentatively TRBD1 (5 bases). Deletions cut 5 bases from V and 3 bases from J, with 11 bases between. The germline V gene has CDR1 SEHNR and CDR2 FQNEAQ (reference sequence). CDR3 length: 14 amino acids. The CDR3 bases are TGTGCCAGCAGCGGAGGGACTTTTGGAAACACCATATATTTT. It translates to CASSGGTFGNTIYF.

V is TRBV9 and J is TRBJ2-5; 13 bases map to TRBD2. V lost 2 bases to trimming and J lost 1 base; unmatched junction nucleotides: 5. CDR3 length equals 17 residues. Germline assignment: CDR1 SGDLS and CDR2 YYNGEE. In DNA, the CDR3 is TGTGCCAGCAGCGTCTCTCGACTAGCGGGAGGCCAAGAGACCCAGTACTTC. The encoded protein is CASSVSRLAGGQETQYF.

The chain has TRBV28 and TRBJ1-1, with no clear D. Germline CDR1 reads MDHEN; CDR2 reads SYDVKM. The CDR3 sequence is 14 residues long. V was cut by 4 bases and J by 8 bases, with 17 bases left in between. CDR3 amino acids: CASSSPRLGSEAFF. In DNA form, the CDR3 reads TGTGCCAGCAGTTCCCCCAGACTGGGATCGGAAGCTTTCTTT.